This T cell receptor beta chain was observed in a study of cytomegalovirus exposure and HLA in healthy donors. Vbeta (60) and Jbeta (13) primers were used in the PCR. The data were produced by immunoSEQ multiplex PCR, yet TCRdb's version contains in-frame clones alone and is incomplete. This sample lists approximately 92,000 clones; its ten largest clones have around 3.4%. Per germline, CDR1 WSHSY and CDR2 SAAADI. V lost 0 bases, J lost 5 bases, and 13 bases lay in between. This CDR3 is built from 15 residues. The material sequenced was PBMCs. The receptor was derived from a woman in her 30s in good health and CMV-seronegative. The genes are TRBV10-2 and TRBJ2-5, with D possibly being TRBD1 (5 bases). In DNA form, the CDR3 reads TGCGCCAGCAGTGAGTCGGCAGCCCCAGGGGAGACCCAGTACTTC. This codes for CASSESAAPGETQYF.